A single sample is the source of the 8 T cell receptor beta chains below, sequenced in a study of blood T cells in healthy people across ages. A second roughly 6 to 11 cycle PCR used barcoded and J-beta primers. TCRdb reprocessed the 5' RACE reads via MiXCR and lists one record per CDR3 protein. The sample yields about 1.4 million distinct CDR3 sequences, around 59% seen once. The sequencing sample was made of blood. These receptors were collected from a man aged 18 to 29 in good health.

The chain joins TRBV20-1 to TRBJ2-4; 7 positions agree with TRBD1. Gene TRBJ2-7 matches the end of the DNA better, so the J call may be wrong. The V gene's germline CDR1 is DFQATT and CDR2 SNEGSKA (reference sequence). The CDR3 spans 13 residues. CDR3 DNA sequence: TGCAGTGCTCTTCAGGGGGTGGCCTACGAGCAGTACTTC. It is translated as CSALQGVAYEQYF.

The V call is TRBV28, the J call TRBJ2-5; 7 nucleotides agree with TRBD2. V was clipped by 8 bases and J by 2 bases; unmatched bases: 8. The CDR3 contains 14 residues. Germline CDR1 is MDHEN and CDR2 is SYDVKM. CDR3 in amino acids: CASSDRDYQETQYF. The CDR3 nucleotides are TGTGCCAGCTCGGACCGGGACTATCAAGAGACCCAGTACTTC.

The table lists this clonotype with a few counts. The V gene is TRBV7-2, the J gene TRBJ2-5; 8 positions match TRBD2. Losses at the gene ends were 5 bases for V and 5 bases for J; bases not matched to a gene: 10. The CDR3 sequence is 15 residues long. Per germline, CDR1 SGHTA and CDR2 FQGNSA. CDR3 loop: CASSIGTSKAETQYF. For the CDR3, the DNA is TGTGCCAGCAGCATTGGGACTAGTAAGGCGGAGACCCAGTACTTC.

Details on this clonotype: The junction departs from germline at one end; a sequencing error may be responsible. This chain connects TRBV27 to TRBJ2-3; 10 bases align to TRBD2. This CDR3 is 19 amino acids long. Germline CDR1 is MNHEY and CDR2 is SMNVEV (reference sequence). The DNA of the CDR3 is TGCGCCAGCAGTTTATTCCAGACTAGCGGGCAGGAAAGCACAGATACGCAGTATTTT. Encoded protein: CASSLFQTSGQESTDTQYF.

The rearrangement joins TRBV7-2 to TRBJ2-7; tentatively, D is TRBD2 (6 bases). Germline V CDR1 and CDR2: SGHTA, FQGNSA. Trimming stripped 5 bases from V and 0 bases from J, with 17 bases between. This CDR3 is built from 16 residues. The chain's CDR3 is CASSPKISGSSYEQYF. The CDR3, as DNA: TGTGCCAGCAGCCCTAAAATTAGCGGATCCTCCTACGAGCAGTACTTC.

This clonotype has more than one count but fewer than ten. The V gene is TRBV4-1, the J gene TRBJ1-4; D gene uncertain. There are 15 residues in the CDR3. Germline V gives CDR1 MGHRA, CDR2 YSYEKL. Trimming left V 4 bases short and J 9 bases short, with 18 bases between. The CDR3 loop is CASSPDPGVNQKLFF. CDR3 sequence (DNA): TGCGCCAGCAGCCCTGACCCCGGGGTTAACCAAAAACTGTTTTTT.

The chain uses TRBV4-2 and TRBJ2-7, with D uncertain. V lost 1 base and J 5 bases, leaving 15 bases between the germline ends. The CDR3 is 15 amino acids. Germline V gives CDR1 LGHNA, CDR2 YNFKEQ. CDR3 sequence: CASSQVADAAHEQYF. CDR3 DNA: TGTGCCAGCAGCCAAGTGGCGGACGCTGCCCACGAGCAGTACTTC.

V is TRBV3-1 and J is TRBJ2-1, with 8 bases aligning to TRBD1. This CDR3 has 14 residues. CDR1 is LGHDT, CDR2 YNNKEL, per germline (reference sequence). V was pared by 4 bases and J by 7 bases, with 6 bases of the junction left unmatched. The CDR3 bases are TGTGCCAGCAGCCCCTCGCACAGGGGGAATGAGCAGTTCTTC. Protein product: CASSPSHRGNEQFF.